What follows describes a single TCR beta chain. The sample comes from a study of blood T cell repertoires in COVID-19. Study background: Italy, Spain and the United States were the sources of the convalescent and acute COVID-19 samples.

Germline V CDR1 and CDR2: SGHTA, FQGNSA. V dropped 4 bases and J dropped 2 bases, with 4 bases sitting between them. The length of the CDR3 is 12 residues. Either two negative PCRs, clearance, or symptom resolution qualified Cohort 3 donors as recovered. Original methodology: Reference gene primer amplification gave estimated nucleated cell counts. Clones were read by immunoSEQ multiplex PCR, and TCRdb kept only the in-frame ones, dropping some. From that table come the V and J calls and clone size; the DNA was used to work out D and trimming. The sample lists 250,000 to 300,000 clones; roughly 90% were seen once.

J is TRBJ2-3 and V is TRBV7-2; D is unresolved. The receptor was isolated from a woman aged 25 to 45 who had recovered from COVID-19. The sequenced sample was PBMCs or T cells enriched from blood (not recorded which). The CDR3 is CASSYYTDTQYF. DNA for the CDR3: TGTGCCAGCAGCTACTACACAGATACGCAGTATTTT.